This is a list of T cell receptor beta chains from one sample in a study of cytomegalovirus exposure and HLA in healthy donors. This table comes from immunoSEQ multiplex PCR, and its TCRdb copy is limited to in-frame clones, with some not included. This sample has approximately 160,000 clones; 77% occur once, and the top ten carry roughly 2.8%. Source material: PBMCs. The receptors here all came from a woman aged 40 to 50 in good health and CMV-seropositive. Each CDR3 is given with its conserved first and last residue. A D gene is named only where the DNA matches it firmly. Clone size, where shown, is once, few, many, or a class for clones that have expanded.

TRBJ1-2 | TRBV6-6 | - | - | TGTGCCTACAAAGGAACAGGCACCTACGGCTACACCTTC | CAYKGTGTYGYTF
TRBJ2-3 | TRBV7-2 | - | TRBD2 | TGTGCCAGCAGCTTAGTCTCTAGCGGGGGGGCCATGGATACGCAGTATTTT | CASSLVSSGGAMDTQYF
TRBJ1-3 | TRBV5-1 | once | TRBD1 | TGCGCCAGCAGCTTGACGGTGACAGGGGCTGGAAACACCATATATTTT | CASSLTVTGAGNTIYF
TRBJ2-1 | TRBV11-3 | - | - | TGTGCCAGCAGCTCCCTTGGGGGAGGATCCTACAATGAGCAGTTCTTC | CASSSLGGGSYNEQFF
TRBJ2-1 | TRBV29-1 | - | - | TGCAGCGTTGCCGAGCTAGCCCCTAATGAGCAGTTCTTC | CSVAELAPNEQFF
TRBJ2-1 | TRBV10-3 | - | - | TGTGCCATCAGCCCCAGGGATACGTACAATGAGCAGTTCTTC | CAISPRDTYNEQFF
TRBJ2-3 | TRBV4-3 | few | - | TGCGCCAGCAGCCAAGAGGGGGGAAGCACAGATACGCAGTATTTT | CASSQEGGSTDTQYF
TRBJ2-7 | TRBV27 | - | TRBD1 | TGTGCCAGCAGTTCTTTGCCGGGACAGGGGTCAAGCTCCTACGAGCAGTACTTC | CASSSLPGQGSSSYEQYF
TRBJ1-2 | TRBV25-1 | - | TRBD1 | TGTGCCAGTAGGCCACAGGGGGGAGGTTCGGGCTACACCTTC | CASRPQGGGSGYTF
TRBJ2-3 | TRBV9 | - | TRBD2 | TGTGCCAGCAGCGTAGGGGCTAGCGGGAGCACAGATACGCAGTATTTT | CASSVGASGSTDTQYF
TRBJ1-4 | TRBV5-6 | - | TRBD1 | TGTGCCAGCAGCTCTATCGACAGGGGGTTAAGAAAACTGTTTTTT | CASSSIDRGLRKLFF
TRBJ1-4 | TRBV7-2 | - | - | TGTGCCAGCAGCTTAGCGCCAGGGGTTGAGGAAAAACTGTTTTTT | CASSLAPGVEEKLFF
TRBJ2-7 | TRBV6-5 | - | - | TGTGCCAGCAGTTACAGAGGGAGTGGCTACGAGCAGTACTTC | CASSYRGSGYEQYF
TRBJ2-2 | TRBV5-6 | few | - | TGTGCCAGCAGCTTGGAGACAGCGAACACCGGGGAGCTGTTTTTT | CASSLETANTGELFF
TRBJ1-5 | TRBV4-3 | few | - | TGCGCCAGCAGCCAAGAGATAATAGCAGGGGTGAGCGGTCAGCCCCAGCATTTT | CASSQEIIAGVSGQPQHF
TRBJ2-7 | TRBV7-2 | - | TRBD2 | TGTGCCAGCAGCTTAGCGGGACTAGCGGGGGGGCCATACGAGCAGTACTTC | CASSLAGLAGGPYEQYF
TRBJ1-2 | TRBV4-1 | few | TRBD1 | TGCGCCAGCAGCCCGGAGAGGACAGGGAGCTATGGCTACACCTTC | CASSPERTGSYGYTF
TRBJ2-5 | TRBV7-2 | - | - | TGTGCCAGCAGCATCCTGGGGGCCCGGGAGACCCAGTACTTC | CASSILGARETQYF
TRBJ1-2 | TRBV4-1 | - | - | TGCGCCAGCAGAGGGACTCTAGCTAACTATGGCTACACCTTC | CASRGTLANYGYTF
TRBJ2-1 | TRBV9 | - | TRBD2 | TGTGCCAGCAGCGTAGGGACTAGCGGGAGGGCCGATCCCTCCTACAATGAGCAGTTCTTC | CASSVGTSGRADPSYNEQFF
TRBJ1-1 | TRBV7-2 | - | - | TGTGCCAGCAGCCAGACACCTTTGAACACTGAAGCTTTCTTT | CASSQTPLNTEAFF
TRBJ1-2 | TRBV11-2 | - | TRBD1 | TGTGCCAGCAGCTCCATCCGTCATGGGGGACAGGGAGTTGGTGGCTACACCTTC | CASSSIRHGGQGVGGYTF
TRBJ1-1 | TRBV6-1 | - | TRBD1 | TGTGCCAGCAGGGTACAGGGGGGGAACACTGAAGCTTTCTTT | CASRVQGGNTEAFF
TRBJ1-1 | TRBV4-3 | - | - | TGCGCCAGCAGCCAAGGCCGCAGCACTGAAGCTTTCTTT | CASSQGRSTEAFF
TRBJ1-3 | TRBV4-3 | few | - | TGCGCCAGCAGCCAAGAGAGGCTCTCTGGAAACACCATATATTTT | CASSQERLSGNTIYF
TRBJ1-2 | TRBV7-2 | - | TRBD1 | TGTGCCAGCAGCTTAGGACAGACGACGGGACAGGGTGGTGGCTACACCTTC | CASSLGQTTGQGGGYTF
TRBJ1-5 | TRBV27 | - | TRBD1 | TGTGCCAGCAGTCCACGACAGGGTAAAGTTTATAGCAATCAGCCCCAGCATTTT | CASSPRQGKVYSNQPQHF
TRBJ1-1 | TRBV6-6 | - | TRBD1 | TGTGCCAGCAGCTTTAAGACAGGGATGAACACTGAAGCTTTCTTT | CASSFKTGMNTEAFF
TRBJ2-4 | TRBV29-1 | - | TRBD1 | TGCAGCGTCTGCTGGACAGGGGGAAACATTCAGTACTTC | CSVCWTGGNIQYF
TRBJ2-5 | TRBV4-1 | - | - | TGCGCCAGCAGCCGAGATGCTGGGGGGGAGACCCAGTACTTC | CASSRDAGGETQYF
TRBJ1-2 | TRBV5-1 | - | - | TGCGCCAGCAGGCGGGCCCTTGAAAGCTATGGCTACACCTTC | CASRRALESYGYTF
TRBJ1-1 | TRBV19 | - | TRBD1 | TGTGCCAGTAGTTTAATGACAGGGGGGAAAACTGAAGCTTTCTTT | CASSLMTGGKTEAFF
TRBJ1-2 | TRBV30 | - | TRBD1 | TGTGCCTCCTATTTACAGGGGGTCCCCACCTTC | CASYLQGVPTF
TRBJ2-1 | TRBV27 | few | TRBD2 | TGTGCCAGCAACGGCCACGGGCTAGCGGGACAAGAGCAGTTCTTC | CASNGHGLAGQEQFF
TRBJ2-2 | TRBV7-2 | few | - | TGTGCCAGCGGCCGCGGGGCGGGCACCGGGGAGCTGTTTTTT | CASGRGAGTGELFF
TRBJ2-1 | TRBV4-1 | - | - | TGCGCCACCATGGGACTCCGTGGACATGAGCAGTTCTTC | CATMGLRGHEQFF
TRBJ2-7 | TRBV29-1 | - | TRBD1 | TGCAGCGTTTTAGGGACAGGGGGCTGGGAGCAGTACTTC | CSVLGTGGWEQYF
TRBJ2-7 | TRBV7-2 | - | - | TGTGCCAGCAGCTTAGCGGGGCCAACCTCCTACGAGCAGTACTTC | CASSLAGPTSYEQYF
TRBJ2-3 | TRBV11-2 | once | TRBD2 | TGTGCCAGCAGCCAGCTAGCGGGGGCCACAGATACGCAGTATTTT | CASSQLAGATDTQYF
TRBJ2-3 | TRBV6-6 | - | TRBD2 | TGTGCCAGCAGTTACGGCCTAGCGGGCCTCACAGATACGCAGTATTTT | CASSYGLAGLTDTQYF
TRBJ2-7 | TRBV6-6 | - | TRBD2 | TGTGCCAGCAGTCCAGGACTAGCGGGATGGAACTACGAGCAGTACTTC | CASSPGLAGWNYEQYF
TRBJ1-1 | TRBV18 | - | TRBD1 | TGTGCCAGCTCACCTGACAGGGTTGGGTTGAACACTGAAGCTTTCTTT | CASSPDRVGLNTEAFF
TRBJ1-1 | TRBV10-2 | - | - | TGCGCCAGCAGCGTCTCATGGGTGGCGGGGAACACTGAAGCTTTCTTT | CASSVSWVAGNTEAFF
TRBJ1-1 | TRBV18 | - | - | TGTGCCAGCTTTCAGGGGCAGTCACGGGGGGCTGAAGCTTTCTTT | CASFQGQSRGAEAFF
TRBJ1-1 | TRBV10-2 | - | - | TGCGCCAGCAGTGAGTCGGCGGGGTCTGAAGCTTTCTTT | CASSESAGSEAFF
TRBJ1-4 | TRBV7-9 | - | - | TGTGCCAGCAGCTTAGTGGGGGCCGAGGTCACCGTTTTT | CASSLVGAEVTVF
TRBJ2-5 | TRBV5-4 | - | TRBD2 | TGTGCCAGCAGCTTGGCCAAGCTAGCGGGGGGCCAAGAGACCCAGTACTTC | CASSLAKLAGGQETQYF
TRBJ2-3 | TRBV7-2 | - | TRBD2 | TGTGCCAGCAGCCCCTCGGGTAGCGGGGCATGGGGCTCGCAGTATTTT | CASSPSGSGAWGSQYF
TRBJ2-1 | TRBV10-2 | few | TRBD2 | TGCGCCAGCAGTGAGTCGAGTACTAGCGGGAGGGCCATAATCTTC | CASSESSTSGRAIIF
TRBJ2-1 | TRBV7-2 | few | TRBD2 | TGTGCCAGCAGCTTAGAGGGCGGGGGGAACTACAATGAGCAGTTCTTC | CASSLEGGGNYNEQFF
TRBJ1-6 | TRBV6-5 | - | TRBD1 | TGTGCCAGCAGGGGAGACAGGGCGAATTCACCCCTCCACTTT | CASRGDRANSPLHF